Listed below are T cell receptor beta chains from one sample, sequenced in a study of response to subunit inactivated influenza vaccine. TCRdb processed the RT-PCR reads anew with MiXCR; each CDR3 protein has one entry. This sample carries a few hundred thousand distinct CDR3 sequences, over 9.5% of them seen once, and the ten largest clones take 9.5% to 15%. The sequencing here drew on PBMCs from blood, taken 35 to 45 days after vaccination. The receptors derive from a man aged 45-65 years who received an inactivated influenza vaccine. Both conserved end residues are part of each CDR3. A D gene is named only where the DNA matches it firmly. The size field is filled for only some rows; it gives once, few, many or a size class.

TGTGCCATCAGCTGGCGCACAGATACGCAGTATTTT CAISWRTDTQYF TRBJ2-3 TRBV10-3 NA few
TGCAGTGCTTTACAGGGTGACGAGCAGTACTTC CSALQGDEQYF TRBJ2-7 TRBV20-1 NA many
TGTGCCAGCAGTTACGGGGTAGAGCAGTTCTTC CASSYGVEQFF TRBJ2-1 TRBV6-5 NA few
TGCAGTGCCCTTGGGCGGGAGGGCCCTTTCTACAATGAGCAGTTCTTC CSALGREGPFYNEQFF TRBJ2-1 TRBV20-1 TRBD2 NA
TGCAGTGCTAGAGATTTCAGCGGACTAGGCTCCTACAATGAGCAGTTCTTC CSARDFSGLGSYNEQFF TRBJ2-1 TRBV20-1 TRBD2 NA
TGTGCCAGCAGTTTAGGAGGGGAGCAAGAGACCCAGTACTTC CASSLGGEQETQYF TRBJ2-5 TRBV28 NA few
TGCGCCAGCAGCCGAACCGGGACAAAATACGAGCAGTACTTC CASSRTGTKYEQYF TRBJ2-7 TRBV5-1 NA few
TGTGCCAGCAGCTTGGACCCAGGGGAGACCCAGTACTTC CASSLDPGETQYF TRBJ2-5 TRBV5-6 NA few
TGTGCCACCAGTGATTTGCGTCAGGGGAACACCGGGGAGCTGTTTTTT CATSDLRQGNTGELFF TRBJ2-2 TRBV24-1 NA NA
TGTGCCAGCAGTTATCTTGGGGTCCAAGAGACCCAGTACTTC CASSYLGVQETQYF TRBJ2-5 TRBV6-2/TRBV6-3 NA many
TGCAGTGCTAGAGATCTCGGCAGGGTTCACGGCTACACCTTC CSARDLGRVHGYTF TRBJ1-2 TRBV20-1 NA many
TGTGCCAGCAGTTGGGACGGAAGCTCTGGAAACACCATATATTTT CASSWDGSSGNTIYF TRBJ1-3 TRBV12-3/TRBV12-4 NA few
TGCGCCAGCAGCTTGTCCACGGCGAGCTCCTACGAGCAGTACTTC CASSLSTASSYEQYF TRBJ2-7 TRBV5-1 NA few
TGTGCCAGCAGTTTAAACGATTTCTACGAGCAGTACTTC CASSLNDFYEQYF TRBJ2-7 TRBV12-3/TRBV12-4 NA NA
TGTGCCAGCAGCTTAGATTCTGGAAACACCATATATTTT CASSLDSGNTIYF TRBJ1-3 TRBV7-3 NA many
TGTGCCAGCAGCTTGCAGGGGACATTCTTCGAGCAGTACTTC CASSLQGTFFEQYF TRBJ2-7 TRBV5-4 NA NA
TGTGCCACCAGCAGAGATCGGAGGGGCGATACGCAGTATTTT CATSRDRRGDTQYF TRBJ2-3 TRBV15 NA few
TGTGCCAGCAGCCCAACCACAGGGGGCCCCTACAATGAGCAGTTCTTC CASSPTTGGPYNEQFF TRBJ2-1 TRBV3-1 TRBD1 NA
TGTGCCAACAAGGCCCCTCGAGGGACTAGCGGGAGCGGTGGGCAGTTCTTC CANKAPRGTSGSGGQFF TRBJ2-1 TRBV7-9 TRBD2 NA
TGTGCCAGCAGCTTAGCCGCAGGGCGGATCACAGATACGCAGTATTTT CASSLAAGRITDTQYF TRBJ2-3 TRBV7-9 NA NA
TGTGCCAGCAGCGAGGACAGGGGTGAAAAACTGTTTTTT CASSEDRGEKLFF TRBJ1-4 TRBV4-2 TRBD1 many
TGTGCCATCAGTGAGCCCGGACGGGACGGGCAGTACTTC CAISEPGRDGQYF TRBJ2-7 TRBV10-3 NA few
TGTGCCAGCAGTTTATGGCGGGGAGGTCGGACCGGGGAGCTGTTTTTT CASSLWRGGRTGELFF TRBJ2-2 TRBV28 NA few
TGCAGTGCTAGAGAGGGGAGCAGCCTGGATGAGCAGTTCTTC CSAREGSSLDEQFF TRBJ2-1 TRBV20-1 NA many
TGTGCCAGCAGCTTAGCGAGCAGCGCCGGGGCCAACGTCCTGACTTTC CASSLASSAGANVLTF TRBJ2-6 TRBV7-9 NA NA
TGTGCCAGCAGTTTAGGGAGTGGATCTAGCAATCAGCCCCAGCATTTT CASSLGSGSSNQPQHF TRBJ1-5 TRBV28 NA NA
TGTGCCAGCAGCTTAGGTGCAGGGGGGTACTTC CASSLGAGGYF TRBJ2-7 TRBV7-9 TRBD1 NA
TGTGCCAGCAGTTTACGTAAGGGCCCTCTAGCGGGAGGGGACAATGAGCAGTTCTTC CASSLRKGPLAGGDNEQFF TRBJ2-1 TRBV12-3/TRBV12-4 TRBD2 few
TGTGCCAGCAGCCCAAGCGGGGAACAAGAGACCCAGTACTTC CASSPSGEQETQYF TRBJ2-5 TRBV7-2 TRBD2 many
TGCGCCAGCAGCCAAGAGGTCAGACAGGGCTTACGGAATTCACCCCTCCACTTT CASSQEVRQGLRNSPLHF TRBJ1-6 TRBV4-1 TRBD1 many
TGCAGTGCTAGAGATACAGTTAATTCACCCCTCCACTTT CSARDTVNSPLHF TRBJ1-6 TRBV20-1 NA few
TGTGCCACCAGCAGAGTTAGTGGGCCAGACAATCAGCCCCAGCATTTT CATSRVSGPDNQPQHF TRBJ1-5 TRBV15 NA NA
TGTGCCAGCCTAAGGCGGGGTGCGGCTGAAGCTTTCTTT CASLRRGAAEAFF TRBJ1-1 TRBV7-9 NA few
TGTGCCAGCAGCCCCCAGTGGAGCACTGAAGCTTTCTTT CASSPQWSTEAFF TRBJ1-1 TRBV11-2 NA few
TGTGCCAGCAGCTTGATCGAGGGATCCTTAACTCCGTACTTC CASSLIEGSLTPYF TRBJ2-5 TRBV7-9 NA few
TGCAGTGCTGCCCCGGGGGCACGGAATGAGCAGTTCTTC CSAAPGARNEQFF TRBJ2-1 TRBV20-1 NA many
TGCAGTGCTAGAGAGCGGCGGGACAGCTCCTACAATGAGCAGTTCTTC CSARERRDSSYNEQFF TRBJ2-1 TRBV20-1 NA many
TGCGCCAGCAGGCTTAATCAGGGGAGACGGCTTGGGGCCGGGGAGCTGTTTTTT CASRLNQGRRLGAGELFF TRBJ2-2 TRBV4-1 NA few
TGCAGCGTACGGACAGCAGCCTACGAGCAGTACTTC CSVRTAAYEQYF TRBJ2-7 TRBV29-1 NA many
TGCAGTGCTAGAGACAGGGAGATCTACACCTTC CSARDREIYTF TRBJ1-2 TRBV20-1 NA few
TGTGCCAGCAGTGTTGGGAGTAATAATTCACCCCTCCACTTT CASSVGSNNSPLHF TRBJ1-6 TRBV2 NA NA
TGCGCCAGCAGCCAATCGGGACTAGCGGGGGGCGAGCAGTTCTTC CASSQSGLAGGEQFF TRBJ2-1 TRBV4-1 TRBD2 few
TGCGCCAGCAGCCCGACAGGGAACTACGAGCAGTACTTC CASSPTGNYEQYF TRBJ2-7 TRBV4-1 TRBD1 few
TGTGCCAGCAGGTACCAAGGTGCCGGGGAGCTGTTTTTT CASRYQGAGELFF TRBJ2-2 TRBV6-5 NA NA
TGTGCCAGCAGTTTTACATCCCGGTTAGACACCGGGGAGCTGTTTTTT CASSFTSRLDTGELFF TRBJ2-2 TRBV27 NA NA
TGTGCCAGCAGTCCCCGGAGCGAGCAGTTCTTC CASSPRSEQFF TRBJ2-1 TRBV12-3/TRBV12-4 NA few
TGCAGCGTTGTAAATCAAGGGCGCGGCTACACCTTC CSVVNQGRGYTF TRBJ1-2 TRBV29-1 NA many
TGCGCCAGCAGCTTACGGACTAGCGGGGGTGGTGATGAGCAGTTCTTC CASSLRTSGGGDEQFF TRBJ2-1 TRBV5-1 TRBD2 few
TGTGCCAGCAGACAAGGAAGGGGGGCTAATAATTCACCCCTCCACTTT CASRQGRGANNSPLHF TRBJ1-6 TRBV3-1 NA many
TGTGCCAGCAGCTCCACCGGGGACTTGAACTCCTACAATGAGCAGTTCTTC CASSSTGDLNSYNEQFF TRBJ2-1 TRBV7-3 NA few
TGTGCCAGCAGCCCAAACCCATCGACTAGCGGGAAATGGCAGTTCTTC CASSPNPSTSGKWQFF TRBJ2-1 TRBV5-5 TRBD2 many